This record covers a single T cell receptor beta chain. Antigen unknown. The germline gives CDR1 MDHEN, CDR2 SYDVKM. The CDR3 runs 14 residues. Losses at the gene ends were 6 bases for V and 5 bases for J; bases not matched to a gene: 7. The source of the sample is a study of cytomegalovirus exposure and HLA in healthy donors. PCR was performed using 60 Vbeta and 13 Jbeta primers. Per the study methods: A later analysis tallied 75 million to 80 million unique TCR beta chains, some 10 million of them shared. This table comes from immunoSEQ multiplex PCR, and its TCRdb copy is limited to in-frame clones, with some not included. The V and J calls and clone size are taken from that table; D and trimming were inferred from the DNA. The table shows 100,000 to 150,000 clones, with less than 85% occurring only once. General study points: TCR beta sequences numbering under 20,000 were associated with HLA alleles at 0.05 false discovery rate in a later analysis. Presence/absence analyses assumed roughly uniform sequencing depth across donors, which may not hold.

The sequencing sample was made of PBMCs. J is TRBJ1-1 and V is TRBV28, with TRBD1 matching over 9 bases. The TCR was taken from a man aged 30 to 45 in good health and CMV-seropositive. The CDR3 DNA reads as TGTGCCAGCAGCCGGGGACAGGGTTGGACTGAAGCTTTCTTT. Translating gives CASSRGQGWTEAFF.